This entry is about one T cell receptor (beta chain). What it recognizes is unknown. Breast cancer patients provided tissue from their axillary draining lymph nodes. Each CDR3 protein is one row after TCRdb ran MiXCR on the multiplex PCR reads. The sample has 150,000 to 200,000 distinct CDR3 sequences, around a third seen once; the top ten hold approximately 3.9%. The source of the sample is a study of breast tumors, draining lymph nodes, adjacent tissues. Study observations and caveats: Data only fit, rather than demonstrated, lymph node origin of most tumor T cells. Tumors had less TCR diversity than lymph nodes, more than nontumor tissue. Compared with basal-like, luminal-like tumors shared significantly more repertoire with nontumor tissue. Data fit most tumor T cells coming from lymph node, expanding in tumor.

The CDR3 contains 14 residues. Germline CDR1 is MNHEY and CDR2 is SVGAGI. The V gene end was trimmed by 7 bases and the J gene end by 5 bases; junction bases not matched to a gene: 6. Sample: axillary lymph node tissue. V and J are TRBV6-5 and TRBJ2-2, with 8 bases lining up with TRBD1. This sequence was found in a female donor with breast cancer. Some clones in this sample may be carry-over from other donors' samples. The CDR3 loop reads CASTRGQGTGELFF. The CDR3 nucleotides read TGTGCCAGCACCCGCGGACAGGGAACCGGGGAGCTGTTTTTT.